This is a list of T cell receptor beta chains from one sample in a study of cytomegalovirus exposure and HLA in healthy donors. Repertoires were generated with immunoSEQ multiplex PCR, while TCRdb's copy carries only in-frame clones and drops some. This sample contains about 200,000 clones. Source material: PBMCs. The source is a girl aged 2-10 years in good health and CMV-seropositive. Each CDR3 is given with its conserved first and last residue. The order of the fields is CDR3 DNA, CDR3 protein, D gene, V gene, J gene. The D gene is left open where the match is weak.

CDR3 DNA: TGCGCCAGCAGCCAAGGAGGACAGGGGGAAGGCACAGATACGCAGTATTTT
CDR3 protein: CASSQGGQGEGTDTQYF
D gene: TRBD1
V gene: TRBV4-1
J gene: TRBJ2-3

CDR3 DNA: TGCGCCAGCAATCGCCGACAACTCACCGGGGAGCTGTTTTTT
CDR3 protein: CASNRRQLTGELFF
D gene: -
V gene: TRBV10-2
J gene: TRBJ2-2

CDR3 DNA: TGCGCCAGCAGCTTGGGGGTCGTGGCGGGAGCAGTGTACGAGCAGTACTTC
CDR3 protein: CASSLGVVAGAVYEQYF
D gene: TRBD2
V gene: TRBV5-1
J gene: TRBJ2-7

CDR3 DNA: TGCGCCAGCAGTGACCCTAGCGGGAGGGGGGTATACAATGAGCAGTTCTTC
CDR3 protein: CASSDPSGRGVYNEQFF
D gene: TRBD2
V gene: TRBV10-1
J gene: TRBJ2-1

CDR3 DNA: TGCGCCAGCAGCTTGGCCCAGGGGGGCGATTCACCCCTCCACTTT
CDR3 protein: CASSLAQGGDSPLHF
D gene: TRBD1
V gene: TRBV5-1
J gene: TRBJ1-6

CDR3 DNA: TGTGCCAGCAGCTTGTTGGGGCCGAATGAAAAACTGTTTTTT
CDR3 protein: CASSLLGPNEKLFF
D gene: -
V gene: TRBV5-6
J gene: TRBJ1-4

CDR3 DNA: TGCGCCAGCAGCCCGCAGGACACCGGGGAGCTGTTTTTT
CDR3 protein: CASSPQDTGELFF
D gene: -
V gene: TRBV5-1
J gene: TRBJ2-2

CDR3 DNA: TGCAGCGTCGAGAGCGGGACTTACAATGAGCAGTTCTTC
CDR3 protein: CSVESGTYNEQFF
D gene: TRBD2
V gene: TRBV29-1
J gene: TRBJ2-1

CDR3 DNA: TGCGCCAGCAAGGTGACTAGCTCCTACAATGAGCAGTTCTTC
CDR3 protein: CASKVTSSYNEQFF
D gene: -
V gene: TRBV4-1
J gene: TRBJ2-1

CDR3 DNA: TGTGCCAGTAGCTGGGGCCACACCGGGGAGCTGTTTTTT
CDR3 protein: CASSWGHTGELFF
D gene: -
V gene: TRBV19
J gene: TRBJ2-2

CDR3 DNA: TGTGCCAGCAGCCAAGAAGGGGGGGCTAGCGGGAGCCATCGGGAGCAGTTCTTC
CDR3 protein: CASSQEGGASGSHREQFF
D gene: TRBD2
V gene: TRBV4-2
J gene: TRBJ2-1

CDR3 DNA: TGTGCCAGCTCACCACAGGGCAGGGACACCGGGGAGCTGTTTTTT
CDR3 protein: CASSPQGRDTGELFF
D gene: -
V gene: TRBV18
J gene: TRBJ2-2

CDR3 DNA: TGCGCCAGCAGCCGATACGAACCTGGGACAGGTCATACGGTAGGGGTAGTTGGGAACACTGAAGCTTTCTTT
CDR3 protein: CASSRYEPGTGHTVGVVGNTEAFF
D gene: TRBD1
V gene: TRBV5-1
J gene: TRBJ1-1

CDR3 DNA: TGCGCCAGCAGCCCCTCGGAGGGATTGGGGGAGCAGTACTTC
CDR3 protein: CASSPSEGLGEQYF
D gene: -
V gene: TRBV4-1
J gene: TRBJ2-7

CDR3 DNA: TGTGCCAGCAGTCCTACTCCTAACAGGGGGCGGGGCACTGAAGCTTTCTTT
CDR3 protein: CASSPTPNRGRGTEAFF
D gene: TRBD1
V gene: TRBV27
J gene: TRBJ1-1

CDR3 DNA: TGTGCTAGTGGTTTGGACAGCTATTTAACTGAGCAGTTCTTC
CDR3 protein: CASGLDSYLTEQFF
D gene: -
V gene: TRBV12-5
J gene: TRBJ2-1

CDR3 DNA: TGTGCCAGCAGGACCGGGACAGGGAACACCGGGGAGCTGTTTTTT
CDR3 protein: CASRTGTGNTGELFF
D gene: TRBD1
V gene: TRBV28
J gene: TRBJ2-2

CDR3 DNA: TGTGCCAGCAGTTTAAGGGGCTACACTGAAGCTTTCTTT
CDR3 protein: CASSLRGYTEAFF
D gene: -
V gene: TRBV28
J gene: TRBJ1-1

CDR3 DNA: TGTGCCAGCAGTTTATCTTGGCGCGGAAAACTGTTTTTT
CDR3 protein: CASSLSWRGKLFF
D gene: -
V gene: TRBV27
J gene: TRBJ1-4

CDR3 DNA: TGTGCCAGCAGTTCGTCAGGGTTACAAGAGACCCAGTACTTC
CDR3 protein: CASSSSGLQETQYF
D gene: -
V gene: TRBV7-3
J gene: TRBJ2-5

CDR3 DNA: TGTGCCACCAGCACAGGGAATCTACCTGAAGCTTTCTTT
CDR3 protein: CATSTGNLPEAFF
D gene: -
V gene: TRBV15
J gene: TRBJ1-1

CDR3 DNA: TGTGCCAGCAGTTTAAGGGGCATTCTTAATGAAAAACTGTTTTTT
CDR3 protein: CASSLRGILNEKLFF
D gene: -
V gene: TRBV27
J gene: TRBJ1-4

CDR3 DNA: TGTGCCAGCAGCGTCTCCCTCGACAATGAGCAGTTCTTC
CDR3 protein: CASSVSLDNEQFF
D gene: -
V gene: TRBV9
J gene: TRBJ2-1

CDR3 DNA: TGTGCCAGCAGCCCGCTCTGGACTACAAATAACTACGAGCAGTACTTC
CDR3 protein: CASSPLWTTNNYEQYF
D gene: -
V gene: TRBV11-2
J gene: TRBJ2-7

CDR3 DNA: TGTGCCAGCAGCCCCCCCGACAGGGATGAGCAGTTCTTC
CDR3 protein: CASSPPDRDEQFF
D gene: TRBD1
V gene: TRBV5-4
J gene: TRBJ2-1

CDR3 DNA: TGTGCCAGCTCACCGCCTACCGTGGCTAACTATGGCTACACCTTC
CDR3 protein: CASSPPTVANYGYTF
D gene: -
V gene: TRBV18
J gene: TRBJ1-2

CDR3 DNA: TGCAGCGTTGGGGACAGCCTATACGAGCAGTACTTC
CDR3 protein: CSVGDSLYEQYF
D gene: TRBD1
V gene: TRBV29-1
J gene: TRBJ2-7

CDR3 DNA: TGTGCCAGCAGCTTGGGGTCGGTTTCTGAGCAGTTCTTC
CDR3 protein: CASSLGSVSEQFF
D gene: -
V gene: TRBV5-6
J gene: TRBJ2-1

CDR3 DNA: TGTGCCAGCAGTGACGGACAGGGAAACACCATATATTTT
CDR3 protein: CASSDGQGNTIYF
D gene: -
V gene: TRBV6-1
J gene: TRBJ1-3

CDR3 DNA: TGTGCCAGCAGATCCAACCCGGGCGGGGGCTACGAGCAGTACTTC
CDR3 protein: CASRSNPGGGYEQYF
D gene: TRBD2
V gene: TRBV2
J gene: TRBJ2-7

CDR3 DNA: TGTGCCAGCAGCTCCCCCTTGTGGCCCGGGACAGGGGGGCGCCTAGGTGAAAAACTGTTTTTT
CDR3 protein: CASSSPLWPGTGGRLGEKLFF
D gene: TRBD1
V gene: TRBV7-6
J gene: TRBJ1-4

CDR3 DNA: TGTGCCAGCAGTGCATCCGGACAGGGCTATGGCTACACCTTC
CDR3 protein: CASSASGQGYGYTF
D gene: TRBD1
V gene: TRBV6-1
J gene: TRBJ1-2

CDR3 DNA: TGCGCCAGCAGCTTGGACAAGTACACTGAAGCTTTCTTT
CDR3 protein: CASSLDKYTEAFF
D gene: -
V gene: TRBV5-1
J gene: TRBJ1-1

CDR3 DNA: TGTGCCAGCAGCCCACCGGGACTCCGCTCTGGAAACACCATATATTTT
CDR3 protein: CASSPPGLRSGNTIYF
D gene: -
V gene: TRBV28
J gene: TRBJ1-3

CDR3 DNA: TGTGCCAGCCTATGGGACAGTAACACTGAAGCTTTCTTT
CDR3 protein: CASLWDSNTEAFF
D gene: TRBD1
V gene: TRBV2
J gene: TRBJ1-1

CDR3 DNA: TGTGCCATCAGTGGCCCACAGGGGAGAAGCTCCTACGAGCAGTACTTC
CDR3 protein: CAISGPQGRSSYEQYF
D gene: TRBD1
V gene: TRBV10-3
J gene: TRBJ2-7

CDR3 DNA: TGTGCCACCCAGGGGGAATCGAACACCGGGGAGCTGTTTTTT
CDR3 protein: CATQGESNTGELFF
D gene: TRBD1
V gene: TRBV28
J gene: TRBJ2-2

CDR3 DNA: TGCAGCGTTGAATCCGGCGGGACGGGGGAGCTGTTTTTT
CDR3 protein: CSVESGGTGELFF
D gene: -
V gene: TRBV29-1
J gene: TRBJ2-2

CDR3 DNA: TGTGCCAGCAGTTTGGAACCTATCTCGGGGGAGCAGTACTTC
CDR3 protein: CASSLEPISGEQYF
D gene: -
V gene: TRBV27
J gene: TRBJ2-7

CDR3 DNA: TGCGCCAGCAAGAGGGACAACACAGATACGCAGTATTTT
CDR3 protein: CASKRDNTDTQYF
D gene: -
V gene: TRBV5-1
J gene: TRBJ2-3

CDR3 DNA: TGTGCCAGCAGTTTAGGACTAGCGGGCCGTTCCGCAGATACGCAGTATTTT
CDR3 protein: CASSLGLAGRSADTQYF
D gene: TRBD2
V gene: TRBV28
J gene: TRBJ2-3

CDR3 DNA: TGTGCCAGCAGCCGACAGGGCCTCAATCAGCCCCAGCATTTT
CDR3 protein: CASSRQGLNQPQHF
D gene: TRBD1
V gene: TRBV27
J gene: TRBJ1-5

CDR3 DNA: TGTGCCAGCAGTTTGAGCGCGGGTTTAGCCAAAAACATTCAGTACTTC
CDR3 protein: CASSLSAGLAKNIQYF
D gene: -
V gene: TRBV27
J gene: TRBJ2-4

CDR3 DNA: TGTGCCAGTAGTATAATGCAGGCGAACACCGGGGAGCTGTTTTTT
CDR3 protein: CASSIMQANTGELFF
D gene: -
V gene: TRBV19
J gene: TRBJ2-2

CDR3 DNA: TGTGCCAGCAGCTTAGGGTCCCCGTCTGAGGGCTTGAACACTGAAGCTTTCTTT
CDR3 protein: CASSLGSPSEGLNTEAFF
D gene: -
V gene: TRBV7-9
J gene: TRBJ1-1

CDR3 DNA: TGTGCCAGCAGCCCCGGGTGGAACACTGAAGCTTTCTTT
CDR3 protein: CASSPGWNTEAFF
D gene: -
V gene: TRBV6-6
J gene: TRBJ1-1

CDR3 DNA: TGTGCCAGCTCGTCGACTAGCGGACTCACAGATACGCAGTATTTT
CDR3 protein: CASSSTSGLTDTQYF
D gene: TRBD2
V gene: TRBV18
J gene: TRBJ2-3

CDR3 DNA: TGTGCCAGCAGCCCCGGGACTAGCGTGGACACAGATACGCAGTATTTT
CDR3 protein: CASSPGTSVDTDTQYF
D gene: TRBD2
V gene: TRBV11-3
J gene: TRBJ2-3

CDR3 DNA: TGCGCCAGCCTCGGGACACTCAACACCGGGGAGCTGTTTTTT
CDR3 protein: CASLGTLNTGELFF
D gene: -
V gene: TRBV10-2
J gene: TRBJ2-2

CDR3 DNA: TGTGCCAGCAGTGAATCTCGGGGTAGACTAAATGAGCAGTTCTTC
CDR3 protein: CASSESRGRLNEQFF
D gene: -
V gene: TRBV6-1
J gene: TRBJ2-1

CDR3 DNA: TGTGCCAGCAGCTTAGCGTTAAGGGGGGGCGCGTCAAGGGGCGATGAGCAGTTCTTC
CDR3 protein: CASSLALRGGASRGDEQFF
D gene: -
V gene: TRBV7-8
J gene: TRBJ2-1

CDR3 DNA: TGCGCCAGCAGCTCACAGGGTGGGTACGAGCAGTACTTC
CDR3 protein: CASSSQGGYEQYF
D gene: -
V gene: TRBV5-1
J gene: TRBJ2-7

CDR3 DNA: TGTGCCAGCAGCTTAGTACTAGCGGGTGGGGACGAGCAGTACTTC
CDR3 protein: CASSLVLAGGDEQYF
D gene: TRBD2
V gene: TRBV7-2
J gene: TRBJ2-7

CDR3 DNA: TGTGCCAGCAGCCGATCGACAGCTGGAAACACCATATATTTT
CDR3 protein: CASSRSTAGNTIYF
D gene: -
V gene: TRBV14
J gene: TRBJ1-3

CDR3 DNA: TGTGCCAGCAAATCGGGGGGAGGCTACGAGCAGTACTTC
CDR3 protein: CASKSGGGYEQYF
D gene: TRBD2
V gene: TRBV27
J gene: TRBJ2-7

CDR3 DNA: TGTGCCAGCAGCTATGCAATAACCCAGGATTCACCCCTCCACTTT
CDR3 protein: CASSYAITQDSPLHF
D gene: -
V gene: TRBV7-8
J gene: TRBJ1-6

CDR3 DNA: TGTGCCAGCAGCAAACCCCCCATCTCGACTAGGACAGGGCAGAAGGCTGAAGCTTTCTTT
CDR3 protein: CASSKPPISTRTGQKAEAFF
D gene: -
V gene: TRBV21-1
J gene: TRBJ1-1

CDR3 DNA: TGTGCCAGCAGCTTAGCGCTGACTAGCGGCGGCGGGGAGCTGTTTTTT
CDR3 protein: CASSLALTSGGGELFF
D gene: TRBD2
V gene: TRBV7-2
J gene: TRBJ2-2

CDR3 DNA: TGTGCCAGTAGTATAGGCTTAGCGGGAGACGAGCAGTACTTC
CDR3 protein: CASSIGLAGDEQYF
D gene: TRBD2
V gene: TRBV19
J gene: TRBJ2-7